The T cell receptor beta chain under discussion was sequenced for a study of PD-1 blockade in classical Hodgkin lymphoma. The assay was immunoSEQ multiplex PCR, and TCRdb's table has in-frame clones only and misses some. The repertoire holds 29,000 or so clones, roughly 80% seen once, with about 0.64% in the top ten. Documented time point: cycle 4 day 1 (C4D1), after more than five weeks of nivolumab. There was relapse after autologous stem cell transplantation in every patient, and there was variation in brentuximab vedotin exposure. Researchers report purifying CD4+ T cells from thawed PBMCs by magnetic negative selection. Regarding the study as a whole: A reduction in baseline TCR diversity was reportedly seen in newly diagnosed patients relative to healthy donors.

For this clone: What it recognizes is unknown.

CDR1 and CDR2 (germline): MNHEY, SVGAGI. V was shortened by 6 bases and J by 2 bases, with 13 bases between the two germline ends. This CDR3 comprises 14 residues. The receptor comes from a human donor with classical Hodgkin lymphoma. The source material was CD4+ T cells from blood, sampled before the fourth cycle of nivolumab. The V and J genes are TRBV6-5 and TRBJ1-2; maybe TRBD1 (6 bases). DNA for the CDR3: TGTGCCAGCAGGCTAGGGGGGGAAAACTATGGCTACACCTTC. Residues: CASRLGGENYGYTF.